A single sample gave rise to the 14 T cell receptor delta chains below, sequenced in a study of gamma-delta T cells after stem cell transplantation. TCRdb re-called clones from the RT-PCR reads via CATT. Counted here are 2,000 to 2,500 delta-chain clones, 0.85% to 1.2% occurring once; the ten biggest clones make up approximately 27%. Sequencing was performed on gamma-delta T cells. These TCRs come from a human donor. It is not recorded whose cells these are; they may come from a transplant donor.

A word on this clone: This could be a read error, since a much larger clone is one nucleotide away. Other DNA sequences in the sample encode the same CDR3. The V gene is TRDV2, the J gene TRDJ1, with D tentatively TRDD3 (6 bases). This CDR3 comprises 18 residues. Germline CDR1 is GEAIGNYY and CDR2 is EKD. The V gene lost 0 bases and the J gene lost 5 bases, with 24 bases spanning the gap. Here the CDR3 DNA reads TGTGCCTGTGACACCGTTTTGGGGGGAGTATCGACTTATGATAAACTCATCTTT. Translation gives CACDTVLGGVSTYDKLIF.

The V gene is TRDV1, the J gene TRDJ1; 8 bases fit TRDD3. This CDR3 comprises 21 residues. The V and J ends lost 2 bases and 0 bases, in that order; junction bases with no gene match: 20. CDR1 TSWWSYY and CDR2 QGS come from the germline V gene. CDR3 residues: CALGEAWELPYWGPYTDKLIF. For the CDR3, the DNA is TGTGCTCTTGGGGAAGCTTGGGAACTACCCTACTGGGGGCCTTACACCGATAAACTCATCTTT.

This clone is deemed large. The rearrangement joins TRDV1 to TRDJ2, with TRDD3 matching over 10 bases. The CDR3 covers 22 residues. Germline CDR1 and CDR2: TSWWSYY and QGS. With V trimmed by 0 bases and J by 0 bases, 16 bases remained unmatched. This CDR3 is CALGELWDPWGIDPSLTAQLFF. The DNA of the CDR3 is TGTGCTCTTGGGGAACTCTGGGACCCCTGGGGGATAGACCCCTCTTTGACAGCACAACTCTTCTTT.

This clone came up a few times. This likely stems from a read error, as it lies one base from a far larger clone. The chain has TRDV1 and TRDJ1, with D perhaps TRDD3 (6 bases). The V gene lost 0 bases and the J gene lost 0 bases, with 41 bases spanning the gap. The germline gives CDR1 TSWWSYY, CDR2 QGS. CDR3 length: 26 residues. CDR3 nucleotides: TGTGCTCTTGGGGAACTGAGTCTGGCCCCCGGGGACTGGTGGATACTCGAAGGATTACACACCGATAAACTCATCTTT. Its protein is CALGELSLAPGDWWILEGLHTDKLIF.

Comments on this clone: A far larger clone is just one base off, so this is likely a read error. Other DNA variants within this sample encode the same CDR3. The V call is TRDV2, the J call TRDJ1; D might be TRDD3 (6 bases). V was clipped by 0 bases and J by 1 base, with 11 bases between them. Germline assignment: CDR1 GEAIGNYY and CDR2 EKD. This CDR3 region has 15 residues. The CDR3 coding sequence is TGTGCCTGTGACACCCTACTGGGCGGCACCGATAAACTCATCTTT. Its protein is CACDTLLGGTDKLIF.

This clone was counted between two and nine times. The protein held in TCRdb is that of a much larger clone and does not match this DNA's translation at residue 5, likely because of a read error; the protein shown is translated from the DNA. V and J are TRDV2 and TRDJ1; TRDD3 aligns across 13 bases. This CDR3 region has 19 residues. V dropped 3 bases and J dropped 4; count of bases not matched to a gene: 16. Germline V lookup: CDR1 GEAIGNYY, CDR2 EKD. CDR3 protein: CACDALTGGYARPVDKLIF. The DNA of the CDR3 is TGTGCCTGTGACGCCCTTACTGGGGGATACGCTCGCCCTGTCGATAAACTCATCTTT.

On this clone: The likely explanation is a read error, given a far larger clone one base away. This CDR3 is also generated by other DNA sequences in the sample. The V call is TRDV2, the J call TRDJ1, with 9 bases lining up with TRDD3. Germline CDR1 is GEAIGNYY and CDR2 is EKD. V shed 1 base and J 1 base; nucleotides not matched to a gene: 12. The CDR3 covers 18 residues. The DNA for the CDR3 is TGTGCCTGTGACACTCTTCACAGCGTGGGGGATAGCACCGATAAACTCATCTTT. Amino acids: CACDTLHSVGDSTDKLIF.

A word on this clone: A single base is all that separates this from a far larger clone, so a read error is likely. V and J are TRDV2 and TRDJ3; 11 nucleotides match TRDD3. CDR3 length equals 20 residues. Germline CDR1 is GEAIGNYY and CDR2 is EKD. Trimming cost V 0 bases and J 1 base; bases outside gene matches: 7. For the CDR3, the DNA is TGTGCCTGTGACACCCTCGAACTGGGGGATAGTTCCTGGGACACCCGACAGATGTTTTTC. This encodes CACDTLELGDSSWDTRQMFF.

This clone was seen a few times. The protein given by TCRdb reflects a much larger clone and differs at residue 9 from this DNA's translation, likely from a read error; the protein shown is the DNA's translation. The chain uses TRDV2 and TRDJ1, with TRDD3 identical over 7 bases. After removal of 2 bases from V and 2 bases from J, the junction contained 10 bases not matched to a gene. This CDR3 is 16 amino acids long. Germline loops: CDR1 GEAIGNYY, CDR2 EKD. CDR3 DNA: TGTGCCTGTGACATGGTGGGGGACTTCGGGACCGATAAACTCATCTTT. Its translation is CACDMVGDFGTDKLIF.

This clone has just a few counts. TCRdb's listed protein matches a much larger clone and diverges from this DNA's translation at residue 11, likely through a read error; the protein shown comes from the DNA. The V call is TRDV2, the J call TRDJ3, with no clear D. This CDR3 is built from 19 residues. Germline V lookup: CDR1 GEAIGNYY, CDR2 EKD. Trimming took off 0 bases at V and 2 bases at J, with 16 bases between the two ends. The DNA for the CDR3 is TGTGCCTGTGACACCGTACAGGTAGGTAGCACCTGGGACACCCGACAGATGTTTTTC. Residues: CACDTVQVGSTWDTRQMFF.

This clone is labeled medium-sized. Other DNA sequences in this specimen translate into the identical CDR3. V gene TRDV2 combines with J gene TRDJ1; 12 bases agree with TRDD3. In germline, CDR1 is GEAIGNYY, CDR2 EKD. This CDR3 spans 17 amino acids. V was pared by 1 base and J by 0 bases, with 5 bases of the junction left unmatched. CDR3 DNA sequence: TGTGCCTGTGACACTCTACTGGGGGATACCAACACCGATAAACTCATCTTT. Protein: CACDTLLGDTNTDKLIF.

About this clone: This DNA translates differently at residue 14 from the TCRdb protein, which is that of a much larger clone; a read error is likely, and the protein shown is the DNA's own translation. This rearrangement joins TRDV2 to TRDJ1; TRDD3 matches 9 bases. Germline assignment: CDR1 GEAIGNYY and CDR2 EKD. The J segment lost 6 bases and the V segment lost 4 bases, leaving 20 bases of the junction unmatched. This CDR3 is 18 amino acids long. The CDR3 loop is CACDAILGETRLTNKLIF. For the CDR3, the DNA is TGTGCCTGTGATGCCATACTGGGGGAAACGAGATTAACCAATAAACTCATCTTT.

Remarks on this clone: This may be a read error, as it is one base from a much larger clone. Other DNA sequences from this sample encode an identical CDR3 as well. V is TRDV2 and J is TRDJ1; perhaps TRDD3 as D (6 bases). The CDR3 is made up of 22 amino acids. CDR1 and CDR2 from the germline V gene are GEAIGNYY and EKD. The CDR3 region has the DNA TGTGCCTGCGACACCGTCCTCTTAGCAGGCTTGAATCCCGCGGGGGGGACAGATAAACTCATCTTT. Amino acids: CACDTVLLAGLNPAGGTDKLIF.

By frequency in the sample, this clone is large. The sample contains more than one DNA sequence encoding this CDR3. The chain uses TRDV2 and TRDJ1; 13 nucleotides align to TRDD3. With 2 bases clipped from V and 2 bases from J, the junction kept 10 bases outside the gene matches. Germline CDR1 reads GEAIGNYY; CDR2 reads EKD. The CDR3 loop spans 18 amino acids. The CDR3 loop is CACDILTGGYGRTDKLIF. CDR3 DNA: TGTGCCTGTGACATTCTCACTGGGGGATACGGTCGGACCGATAAACTCATCTTT.